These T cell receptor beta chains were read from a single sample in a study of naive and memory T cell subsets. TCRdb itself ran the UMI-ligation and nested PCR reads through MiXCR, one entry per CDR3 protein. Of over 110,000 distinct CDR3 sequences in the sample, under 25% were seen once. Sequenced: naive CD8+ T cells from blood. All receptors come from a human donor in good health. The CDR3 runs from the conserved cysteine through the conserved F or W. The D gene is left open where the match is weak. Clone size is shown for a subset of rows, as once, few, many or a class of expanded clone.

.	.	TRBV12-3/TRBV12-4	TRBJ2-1	TGTGCCAGCAGCCAAGAGGATGAGCAGTTCTTC	CASSQEDEQFF
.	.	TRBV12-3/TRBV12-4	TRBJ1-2	TGTGCCAGCAGTTTTGGGTGGGACTATGGCTACACCTTC	CASSFGWDYGYTF
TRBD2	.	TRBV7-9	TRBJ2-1	TGTGCCAGCAGCTTCCCCCCCGCGGGAGGGCCGGGGAATGAGCAGTTCTTC	CASSFPPAGGPGNEQFF
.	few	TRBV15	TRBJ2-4	TGTGCCACCATGGACAAAAACATTCAGTACTTC	CATMDKNIQYF
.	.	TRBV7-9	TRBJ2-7	TGTGCCAGCAGCCCCGCGGTCGGCGTACGAGGCGAGCAGTACTTC	CASSPAVGVRGEQYF
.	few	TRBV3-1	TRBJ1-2	TGTGCCAGCAGCCAAGAACCGGAGGTGGGTAGGGGCTATGGCTACACCTTC	CASSQEPEVGRGYGYTF
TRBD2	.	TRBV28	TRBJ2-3	TGTGCCAGCAGTTCAAATATAGCGGGAGGGAGCACAGATACGCAGTATTTT	CASSSNIAGGSTDTQYF
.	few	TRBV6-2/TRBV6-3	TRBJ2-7	TGTGCCAGCACCATGGGCTGGGGAACCCCAACCTACGAGCAGTACTTC	CASTMGWGTPTYEQYF
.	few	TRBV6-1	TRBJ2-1	TGTGCCAGTGGTCCCTACAATGAGCAGTTCTTC	CASGPYNEQFF
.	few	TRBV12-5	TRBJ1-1	TGTGCTAGTGGTTTACCATACACTGAAGCTTTCTTT	CASGLPYTEAFF
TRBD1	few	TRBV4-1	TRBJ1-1	TGCGCCAGCAGCCAAGGGACAGGGGCCGCTGAAGCTTTCTTT	CASSQGTGAAEAFF
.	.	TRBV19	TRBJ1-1	TGTGCCAGTAGTATCGGGAGGAACACTGAAGCTTTCTTT	CASSIGRNTEAFF
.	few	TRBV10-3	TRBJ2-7	TGTGCCATCAGTGAGTCGACTCGGGTTAGGTACGAGCAGTACTTC	CAISESTRVRYEQYF
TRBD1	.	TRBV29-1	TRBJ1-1	TGCAGCGTGAATACAGGGGACACTGAAGCTTTCTTT	CSVNTGDTEAFF
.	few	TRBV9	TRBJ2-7	TGTGCCAGCAGCGTAGGAATCGGAGTGGAGCAGTACTTC	CASSVGIGVEQYF
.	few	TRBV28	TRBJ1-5	TGTGCCAGCAACAGGCAGGACAATCAGCCCCAGCATTTT	CASNRQDNQPQHF
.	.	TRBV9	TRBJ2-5	TGTGCCAGCAGCGACCCTCCCCAAGGCAGGGAGACCCAGTACTTC	CASSDPPQGRETQYF
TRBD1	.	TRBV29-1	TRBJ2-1	TGCAGCGTTGATGAGACAGGGGACTACAATGAGCAGTTCTTC	CSVDETGDYNEQFF
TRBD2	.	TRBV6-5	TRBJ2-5	TGTGCCAGCAGTTACGGGACTAGCGGAAATCAAGAGACCCAGTACTTC	CASSYGTSGNQETQYF
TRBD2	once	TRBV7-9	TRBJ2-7	TGTGCCAGCAGCTTAATCACTAGCGGCCTACAGTCCTACGAGCAGTACTTC	CASSLITSGLQSYEQYF
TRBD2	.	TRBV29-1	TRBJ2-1	TGCAGCGTTGAGCTCAGCACTAGCGCCGACAATGAGCAGTTCTTC	CSVELSTSADNEQFF
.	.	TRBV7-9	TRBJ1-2	TGTGCCAGCAGCCAAGGTCACTATGGCTACACCTTC	CASSQGHYGYTF
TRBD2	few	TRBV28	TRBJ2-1	TGTGCCAGCAGTTCGGGACTAGCGGATTACAATGAGCAGTTCTTC	CASSSGLADYNEQFF
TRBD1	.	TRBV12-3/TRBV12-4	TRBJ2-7	TGTGCCAGCAGGTTACGACAGGGTTGGTACGAGCAGTACTTC	CASRLRQGWYEQYF
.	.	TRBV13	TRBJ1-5	TGTGCCAGCAGCTCTGGGGCGGAGCAGCCCCAGCATTTT	CASSSGAEQPQHF
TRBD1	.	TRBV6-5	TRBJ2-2	TGTGCCAGCAGTCTGGGACAGGGGGCTAGCACCGGGGAGCTGTTTTTT	CASSLGQGASTGELFF
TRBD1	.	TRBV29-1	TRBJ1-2	TGCAGCGTTGATCGTTGGTTCGCGGACAGGGAAAACTATGGCTACACCTTC	CSVDRWFADRENYGYTF
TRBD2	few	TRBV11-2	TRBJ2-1	TGTGCCAGCAGCCACACCGGGACTAGCGCGTACAATGAGCAGTTCTTC	CASSHTGTSAYNEQFF
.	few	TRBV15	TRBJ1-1	TGTGCCACCAGTCAAGACAGGCTCATGAACACTGAAGCTTTCTTT	CATSQDRLMNTEAFF
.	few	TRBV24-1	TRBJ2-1	TGTGCCACCAGTTCCGGGAGCTCCTACAATGAGCAGTTCTTC	CATSSGSSYNEQFF
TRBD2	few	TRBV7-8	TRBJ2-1	TGTGCCAGCAGCCAGACTAGCGGGAGTGGCAATGAGCAGTTCTTC	CASSQTSGSGNEQFF
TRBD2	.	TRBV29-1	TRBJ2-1	TGCAGCGTTACCCTAGCGGGAACGAATGAGCAGTTCTTC	CSVTLAGTNEQFF
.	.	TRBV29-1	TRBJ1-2	TGCAGCGTTGGGACAGTCTATGGCTACACCTTC	CSVGTVYGYTF
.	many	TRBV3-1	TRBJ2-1	TGTGCCAGCAGCCTTGGAGATGAGCAGTTCTTC	CASSLGDEQFF
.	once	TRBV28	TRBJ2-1	TGTGCCAGCAGTTTAGAATTGGGCAGGGCGAATGAGCAGTTCTTC	CASSLELGRANEQFF
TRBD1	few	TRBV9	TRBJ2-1	TGTGCCAGCAGCCCGGGACAGGGGAACAATGAGCAGTTCTTC	CASSPGQGNNEQFF
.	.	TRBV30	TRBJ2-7	TGTGCCTGGAGTGTATACGGTGGGAGCTCCTACGAGCAGTACTTC	CAWSVYGGSSYEQYF